Following are 3 T cell receptor beta chains from one sample sequenced in a study of CD8 T cells in Susac syndrome. Random hexamers primed reverse transcription of 0.5 to 1 ug RNA. TCRdb called the immunoSEQ multiplex PCR reads again in MiXCR, with one record for every CDR3 protein. This sample yields roughly 180,000 distinct CDR3 sequences, of which about 95% are seen a single time; less than 0.12% belongs to the top ten. The sequenced material came from CD4+ T cells from PBMCs. These receptors all stem from a human donor in good health.

In this sample, this clonotype turned up once. V usage is TRBV6-5 and J usage is TRBJ2-1, with D tentatively TRBD2 (6 bases). The CDR3 runs 15 residues. With 6 bases removed from V and 0 bases from J, the gap between germline ends came to 12 bases. CDR1 is MNHEY and CDR2 is SVGAGI in the germline V gene. The chain's CDR3 is CASRRASDSYNEQFF. CDR3 sequence (DNA): TGTGCCAGCAGACGTGCTAGCGACTCCTACAATGAGCAGTTCTTC.

This chain connects TRBV29-1 to TRBJ2-6; possible D gene TRBD2, 5 bases. Looked up from germline, CDR1 is SQVTM and CDR2 is ANQGSEA. Trimming took off 4 bases at V and 8 bases at J, with 18 bases between the two ends. CDR3 size: 15 residues. This chain's CDR3 is CSVVSGVSPSNVLTF. CDR3 DNA sequence: TGCAGCGTTGTATCCGGGGTATCGCCCTCCAACGTCCTGACTTTC.

The rearrangement uses TRBV4-1 and TRBJ2-1; no definite D call. The V and J ends lost 2 bases and 2 bases respectively, with 10 bases between them. CDR1 and CDR2 from the germline V gene are MGHRA and YSYEKL. The CDR3 is made up of 15 amino acids. CDR3 bases: TGCGCCAGCAGCCAAACAGTTGGAACCTACAATGAGCAGTTCTTC. Translated: CASSQTVGTYNEQFF.